Sequencing of this T cell receptor (beta chain) was carried out in a study of cytomegalovirus exposure and HLA in healthy donors. Study results and limitations: Further analysis was carried out later, and it showed several of the most significant clusters appearing linked to common viral pathogens. In a later analysis, HLA-associated TCR beta chains were more clonally expanded than equally common others.

A word on this clone: As yet, its antigen is unknown.

The length of the CDR3 is 15 residues. J gave up 5 bases and V 5 bases, and 11 bases lay outside the gene matches. Germline values: CDR1 LNHDA, CDR2 SQIVND (reference sequence). Nominally healthy donors provided the samples, though records likely missed some immune exposures. The PCR used 60 Vbeta and 13 Jbeta primers. Libraries were prepared by immunoSEQ multiplex PCR; TCRdb keeps only in-frame clonotypes and omits some of them. The data hold 60,000 or so clones, with 89% observed a single time. This rearrangement joins TRBV19 to TRBJ1-1, with 7 bases that match TRBD1. This clonotype was sampled from a man younger than 45 in good health and CMV-seropositive. Sequencing was performed on PBMCs. The CDR3 spells CASSHSGRGETEAFF. The CDR3 region has the DNA TGTGCCAGTAGTCATAGTGGCAGGGGGGAAACTGAAGCTTTCTTT. Based on the CDR3 plus reference TRBV19 and TRBJ1-1, the full variable domain is DGGITQSPKYLFRKEGQNVTLSCEQNLNHDAMYWYRQDPGQGLRLIYYSQIVNDFQKGDIAEGYSVSREKKESFPLTVTSAQKNPTAFYLCASSHSGRGETEAFFGQGTRLTVV.